The source of this T cell receptor beta chain is a study of cytomegalovirus exposure and HLA in healthy donors. The PCR ran on 60 Vbeta and 13 Jbeta primers. Here immunoSEQ multiplex PCR was the method, and the copy in TCRdb shows in-frame clones only, minus some. The sample has around 52,000 clones. Study conclusions and caveats: In vitro, a few CMV-associated chains proved specific for CMV antigens. Immune exposure information comprised only CMV serostatus.

In regard to this clone: What it recognizes is unknown.

Germline V lookup: CDR1 LGHNA, CDR2 YSLEER. Trimming left V 6 bases short and J 0 bases short, with 15 bases between. The CDR3 runs 15 residues. This clonotype was obtained from a woman between 50 and 59 years old in good health and CMV-seropositive. The sequencing sample was made of PBMCs. The chain recombines TRBV4-3 with TRBJ2-7; TRBD2 might be the D (5 bases). CDR3 coding DNA: TGCGCCAGCAGTAGCGACTCTACGGGCTCCTACGAGCAGTACTTC. This gives the protein CASSSDSTGSYEQYF.